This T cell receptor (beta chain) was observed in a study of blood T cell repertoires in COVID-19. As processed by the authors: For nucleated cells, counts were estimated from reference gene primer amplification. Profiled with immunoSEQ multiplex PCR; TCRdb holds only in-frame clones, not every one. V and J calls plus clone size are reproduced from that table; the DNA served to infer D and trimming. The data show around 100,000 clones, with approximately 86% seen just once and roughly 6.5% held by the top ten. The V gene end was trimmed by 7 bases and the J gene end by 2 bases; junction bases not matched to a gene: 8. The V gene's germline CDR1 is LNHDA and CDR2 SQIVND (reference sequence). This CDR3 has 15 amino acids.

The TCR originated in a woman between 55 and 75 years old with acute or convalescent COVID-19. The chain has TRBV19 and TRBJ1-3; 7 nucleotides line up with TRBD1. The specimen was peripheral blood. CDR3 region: CASTFATGTGNTIYF. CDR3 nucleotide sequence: TGTGCCAGTACTTTCGCGACAGGGACTGGAAACACCATATATTTT. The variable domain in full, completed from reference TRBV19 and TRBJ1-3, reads DGGITQSPKYLFRKEGQNVTLSCEQNLNHDAMYWYRQDPGQGLRLIYYSQIVNDFQKGDIAEGYSVSREKKESFPLTVTSAQKNPTAFYLCASTFATGTGNTIYFGEGSWLTVV.